Sequencing of this T cell receptor (beta chain) was carried out in a study of T-cell reconstitution after alpha-beta-depleted transplantation in children. Study observations and caveats: Surviving recipient T cells and intrathymic progenitors accounted for some patients' high TCRbeta diversity at day 60. T-cell counts and diversity were attributed mostly to newly produced T cells one year after transplant. Two months or so post-transplant, alpha-beta T cells reportedly derived from several hundred expanded graft clones.

Unique molecular identifiers were incorporated into the prepared TCRbeta library. Using its own MiXCR run on the PCR reads, TCRdb lists one record per CDR3 protein. The data show about a million distinct CDR3 sequences, less than 30% seen once. Details on this clonotype: Its antigen is unidentified.

The TCR originated in a boy in the first two years of life who had a stem cell transplant for SCID, so the T cells may come from the graft donor. The source was PBMCs, mostly from graft donor cells, collected 360 days after TCRalphabeta/CD19-depleted stem cell transplant.

CDR3 protein: CASSQTQGINYGYTF. For the CDR3, the DNA is TGCGCCAGCAGCCAAACGCAGGGGATTAACTATGGCTACACCTTC. The chain is built from TRBV4-3 and TRBJ1-2, with D tentatively TRBD1 (6 bases). V lost 2 bases and J 1 base, leaving 11 bases between the germline ends. CDR1 is LGHNA, CDR2 YSLEER, per germline. This CDR3 has 15 residues.